The clone carrying this T cell receptor beta chain was detected ten times or more. The sample comes from a study of regulatory T cells in long-lasting Graves disease. Combining iRepertoire HTBI primers with Arm-PCR of CDR3 regions, the authors built TCR beta libraries. Each CDR3 protein is one row after TCRdb ran MiXCR on the multiplex PCR reads. This sample has hundreds of thousands of distinct CDR3 sequences; around 15% occur once, and the top ten carry 22%. Per the germline V gene, CDR1 is SGHDN and CDR2 is FVKESK. CDR3 size: 15 residues. V was trimmed by 4 bases and J by 0 bases, leaving 10 bases between them. Time point meaning: newly diagnosed GD, antithyroid drugs for less than 3 months. The TCR library was made from RNA extracted from PBMCs.

This rearrangement joins TRBV14 to TRBJ2-1; no firm D call. This material consisted of peripheral blood mononuclear cells (PBMCs), taken at new diagnosis, from a patient treated with antithyroid drugs. This TCR was recovered from a female donor with Graves disease. CDR3 sequence: CASSLPRTSYNEQFF. The CDR3 DNA is TGTGCCAGCAGCCTACCTAGGACCTCCTACAATGAGCAGTTCTTC.